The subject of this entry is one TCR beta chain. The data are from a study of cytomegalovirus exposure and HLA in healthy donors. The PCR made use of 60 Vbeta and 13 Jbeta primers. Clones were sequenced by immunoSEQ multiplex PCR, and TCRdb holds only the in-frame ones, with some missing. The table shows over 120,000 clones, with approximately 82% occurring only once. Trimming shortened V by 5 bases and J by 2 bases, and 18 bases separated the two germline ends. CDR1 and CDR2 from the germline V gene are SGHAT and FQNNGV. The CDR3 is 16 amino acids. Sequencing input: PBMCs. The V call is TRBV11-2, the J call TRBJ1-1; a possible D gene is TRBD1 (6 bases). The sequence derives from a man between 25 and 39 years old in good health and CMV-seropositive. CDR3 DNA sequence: TGTGCCAGCAGCACCGAGGCGGCAGGGGATAACACTGAAGCTTTCTTT. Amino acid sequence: CASSTEAAGDNTEAFF.